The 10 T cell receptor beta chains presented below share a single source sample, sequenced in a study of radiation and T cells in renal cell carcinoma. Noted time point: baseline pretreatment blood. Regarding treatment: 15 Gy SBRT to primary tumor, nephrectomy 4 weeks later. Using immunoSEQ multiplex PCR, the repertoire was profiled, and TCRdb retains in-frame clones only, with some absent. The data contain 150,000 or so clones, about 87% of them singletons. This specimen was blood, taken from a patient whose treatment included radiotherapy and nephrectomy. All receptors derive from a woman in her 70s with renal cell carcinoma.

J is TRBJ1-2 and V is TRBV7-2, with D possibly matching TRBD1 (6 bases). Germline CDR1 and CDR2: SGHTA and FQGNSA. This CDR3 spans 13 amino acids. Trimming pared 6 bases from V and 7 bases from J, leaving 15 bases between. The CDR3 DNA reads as TGTGCCAGCAGGCCACAGGGTGGCGCTGGCTACACCTTC. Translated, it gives CASRPQGGAGYTF.

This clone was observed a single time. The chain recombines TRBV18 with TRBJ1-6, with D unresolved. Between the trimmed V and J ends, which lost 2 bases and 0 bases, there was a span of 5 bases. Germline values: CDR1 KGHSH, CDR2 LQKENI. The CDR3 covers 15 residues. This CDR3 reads CASSPKGSYNSPLHF. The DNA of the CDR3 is TGTGCCAGCTCACCAAAGGGCTCCTATAATTCACCCCTCCACTTT.

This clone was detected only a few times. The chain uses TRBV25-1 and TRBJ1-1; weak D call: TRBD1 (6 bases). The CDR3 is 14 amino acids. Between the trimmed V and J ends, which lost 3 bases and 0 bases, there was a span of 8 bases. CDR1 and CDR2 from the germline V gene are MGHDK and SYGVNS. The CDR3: CASSDPGVNTEAFF. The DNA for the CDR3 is TGTGCCAGCAGTGACCCAGGGGTGAACACTGAAGCTTTCTTT.

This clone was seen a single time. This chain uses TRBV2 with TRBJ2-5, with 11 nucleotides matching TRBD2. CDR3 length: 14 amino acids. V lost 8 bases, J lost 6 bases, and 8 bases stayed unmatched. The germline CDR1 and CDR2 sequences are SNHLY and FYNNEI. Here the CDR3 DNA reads TGTGCCAGCGAAAGCCGACTAGCGGGGAAGACCCAGTACTTC. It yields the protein CASESRLAGKTQYF.

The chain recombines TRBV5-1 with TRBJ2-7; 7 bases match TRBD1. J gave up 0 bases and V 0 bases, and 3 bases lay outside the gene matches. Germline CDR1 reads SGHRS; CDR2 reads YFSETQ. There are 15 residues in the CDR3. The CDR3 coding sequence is TGCGCCAGCAGCTTGGAACAGGGGAGCTCCTACGAGCAGTACTTC. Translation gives CASSLEQGSSYEQYF.

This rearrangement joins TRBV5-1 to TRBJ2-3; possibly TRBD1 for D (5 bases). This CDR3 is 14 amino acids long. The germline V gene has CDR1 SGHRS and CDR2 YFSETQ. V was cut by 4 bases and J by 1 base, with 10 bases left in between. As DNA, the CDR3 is TGCGCCAGCAGCCTAGGACAACGCACAGATACGCAGTATTTT. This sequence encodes CASSLGQRTDTQYF.

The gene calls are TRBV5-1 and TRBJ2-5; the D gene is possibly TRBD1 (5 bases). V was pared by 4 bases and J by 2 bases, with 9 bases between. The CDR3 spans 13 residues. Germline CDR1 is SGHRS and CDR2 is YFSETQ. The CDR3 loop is CASSVTGQETQYF. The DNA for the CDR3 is TGCGCCAGCAGCGTTACAGGACAAGAGACCCAGTACTTC.

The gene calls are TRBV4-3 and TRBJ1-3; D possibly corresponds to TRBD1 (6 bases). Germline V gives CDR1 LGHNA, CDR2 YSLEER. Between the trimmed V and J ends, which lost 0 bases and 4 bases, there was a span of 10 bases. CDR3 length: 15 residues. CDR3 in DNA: TGCGCCAGCAGCCAAGAAACAGGGATAGGAAACACCATATATTTT. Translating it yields CASSQETGIGNTIYF.

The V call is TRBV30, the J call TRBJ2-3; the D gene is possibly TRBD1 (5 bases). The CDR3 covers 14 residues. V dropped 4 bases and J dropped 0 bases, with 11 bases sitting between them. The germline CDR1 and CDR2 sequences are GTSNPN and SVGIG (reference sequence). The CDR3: CAWTGRASTDTQYF. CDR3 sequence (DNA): TGTGCCTGGACAGGGCGAGCTAGCACAGATACGCAGTATTTT.

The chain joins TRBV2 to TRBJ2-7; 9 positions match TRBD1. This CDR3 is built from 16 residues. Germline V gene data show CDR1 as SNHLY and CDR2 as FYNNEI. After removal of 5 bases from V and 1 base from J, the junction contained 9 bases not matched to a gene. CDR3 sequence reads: CASSYPGQGLSYEQYF. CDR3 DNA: TGTGCCAGCAGTTACCCGGGACAGGGACTTTCCTACGAGCAGTACTTC.